This TCR beta chain was identified in a study of T cells in Graves' hyperthyroidism and ophthalmopathy. Germline CDR1 reads LGHDT; CDR2 reads YNNKEL (reference sequence). CDR3 size: 17 residues. Trimming took 0 bases from V and 1 from J, leaving 14 bases between them. Findings and caveats of the study: Progression to ophthalmopathy was predicted a median of roughly 6.8 months early.

Ten or more counts support this clonotype. Its antigen is unknown. There were TCR beta CDR3 regions amplified from RNA transcripts. HTBI primers were the set used in a first-round RT-PCR of the TCR CDR3. Each CDR3 protein gets one entry after TCRdb re-called the multiplex PCR reads with MiXCR. Of fewer than 600,000 distinct CDR3 sequences listed, 12% to 15% were seen once; the top ten hold around 14%. The clonotype comes from a woman aged 40 to 50 with Graves' hyperthyroidism. The gene calls are TRBV3-1 and TRBJ2-3; perhaps TRBD2 as D (6 bases). The sequenced material came from blood. The CDR3 DNA reads as TGTGCCAGCAGCCAAGAATGGCCTAGCGCAGGCACAGATACGCAGTATTTT. It encodes CASSQEWPSAGTDTQYF.